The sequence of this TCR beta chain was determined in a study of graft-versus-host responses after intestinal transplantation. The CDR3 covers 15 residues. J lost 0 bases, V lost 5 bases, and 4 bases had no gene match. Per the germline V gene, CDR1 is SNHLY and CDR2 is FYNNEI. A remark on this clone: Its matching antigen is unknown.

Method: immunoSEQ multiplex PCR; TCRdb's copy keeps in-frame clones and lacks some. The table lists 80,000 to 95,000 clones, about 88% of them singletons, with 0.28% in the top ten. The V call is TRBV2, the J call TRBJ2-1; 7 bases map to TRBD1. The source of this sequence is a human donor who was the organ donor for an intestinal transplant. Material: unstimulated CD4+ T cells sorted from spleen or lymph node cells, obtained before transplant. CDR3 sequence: CASSYDRDSYNEQFF. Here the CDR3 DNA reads TGTGCCAGCAGTTACGACAGGGACTCCTACAATGAGCAGTTCTTC.